Listed below are T cell receptor beta chains from one sample, sequenced in a study of blood T cell repertoires in COVID-19. Here immunoSEQ multiplex PCR was the method, and the copy in TCRdb shows in-frame clones only, minus some. The repertoire holds roughly 500,000 clones, with approximately 88% as singletons. Sequences were obtained from PBMCs or T cells enriched from blood (not recorded which). The origin of the receptors is a woman aged 40 to 50 who had recovered from COVID-19. Each CDR3 is given with its conserved first and last residue. A D gene is named only where the DNA matches it firmly. Clone size is shown for a subset of rows, as once, few, many or a class of expanded clone.

15	NA	TRBV4-1	TRBJ2-7	NA	CASSQDRTVPYEQYF	TGCGCCAGCAGCCAAGACCGGACAGTACCCTACGAGCAGTACTTC
18	NA	TRBV5-5	TRBJ1-3	TRBD1	CASSILQRQGFSGNTIYF	TGTGCCAGTTCCATCCTTCAACGACAGGGATTCTCTGGAAACACCATATATTTT
11	NA	TRBV2	TRBJ2-4	NA	CASSERSVQYF	TGTGCCAGCAGTGAGAGGTCAGTTCAGTACTTC
13	NA	TRBV6-4	TRBJ1-5	NA	CASSPEQGQPQHF	TGTGCCAGCAGCCCGGAACAGGGCCAGCCCCAGCATTTT
16	NA	TRBV11-2	TRBJ2-7	NA	CASSLAADSGTYEQYF	TGTGCCAGCAGCTTAGCCGCGGACAGTGGAACCTACGAGCAGTACTTC
14	NA	TRBV6-5	TRBJ2-2	TRBD1	CASRRQGQTGELFF	TGTGCCAGCAGACGACAGGGTCAAACCGGGGAGCTGTTTTTT
11	NA	TRBV24-1	TRBJ2-1	NA	CATETGTVMFF	TGTGCCACCGAAACCGGGACTGTTATGTTCTTC
14	NA	TRBV4-3	TRBJ1-4	TRBD1	CASSQQDRGEKLFF	TGCGCCAGCAGCCAACAGGACAGGGGCGAAAAACTGTTTTTT
13	few	TRBV30	TRBJ1-1	NA	CAWNKDRNTEAFF	TGTGCCTGGAACAAAGACAGGAACACTGAAGCTTTCTTT
14	NA	TRBV21-1	TRBJ2-7	NA	CASSKGAVSYEQYF	TGTGCCAGCAGCAAAGGGGCAGTTTCCTACGAGCAGTACTTC
16	once	TRBV5-1	TRBJ1-1	NA	CASSLRAVQMNTEAFF	TGCGCCAGCAGCTTGAGAGCCGTACAGATGAACACTGAAGCTTTCTTT
15	NA	TRBV7-9	TRBJ1-4	TRBD1	CASTTLGGQGIKLFF	TGTGCCAGCACCACCTTGGGGGGACAGGGAATTAAACTGTTTTTT
14	NA	TRBV28	TRBJ2-7	TRBD2	CASSRLAGGHEQYF	TGTGCCAGCAGTCGACTAGCGGGAGGCCACGAGCAGTACTTC
16	NA	TRBV6-1	TRBJ2-3	TRBD1	CASSEADRGGTDTQYF	TGTGCCAGCAGTGAAGCGGACAGGGGGGGCACAGATACGCAGTATTTT
15	NA	TRBV19	TRBJ2-7	NA	CASSPGGTLGLEQYF	TGTGCCAGTAGTCCGGGCGGGACTCTTGGGCTCGAGCAGTACTTC
16	NA	TRBV5-1	TRBJ1-1	NA	CASMLQGGFSHTEAFF	TGCGCCAGCATGCTACAGGGTGGGTTTTCGCACACTGAAGCTTTCTTT
17	NA	TRBV5-1	TRBJ2-3	TRBD2	CASSYMASGSQTDTQYF	TGCGCCAGCAGCTATATGGCTAGCGGGAGTCAAACAGATACGCAGTATTTT
14	few	TRBV4-1	TRBJ2-7	TRBD2	CASSPTSGRRGQYF	TGCGCCAGCAGCCCGACTAGCGGGAGAAGGGGGCAGTACTTC
12	NA	TRBV12-3/TRBV12-4	TRBJ1-1	NA	CASSRGQVEAFF	TGTGCCAGCAGCCGCGGGCAGGTTGAAGCTTTCTTT
15	NA	TRBV4-1	TRBJ2-5	NA	CASSQDLARRETQYF	TGCGCCAGCAGCCAAGATCTAGCGAGGAGAGAGACCCAGTACTTC
15	NA	TRBV4-1	TRBJ1-2	NA	CASSQDQGSGYGYTF	TGCGCCAGCAGCCAAGATCAAGGAAGCGGCTATGGCTACACCTTC
14	NA	TRBV3-1/TRBV3-2	TRBJ1-1	NA	CASSQGAGSALAFF	TGTGCCAGCAGCCAAGGGGCGGGATCAGCCTTAGCTTTCTTT
14	NA	TRBV5-4	TRBJ1-1	TRBD1	CASSQQGRRAEAFF	TGTGCCAGCAGTCAACAGGGGAGAAGGGCTGAAGCTTTCTTT
15	NA	TRBV19	TRBJ2-7	NA	CASSIYQGESYEQYF	TGTGCCAGTAGTATATACCAGGGTGAATCCTACGAGCAGTACTTC
13	NA	TRBV12-3/TRBV12-4	TRBJ2-5	NA	CASSPGTEETQYF	TGTGCCAGCAGCCCGGGGACTGAAGAGACCCAGTACTTC
16	NA	TRBV4-3	TRBJ1-6	NA	CASSQDLGGAGSPLHF	TGCGCCAGCAGCCAAGATCTGGGGGGGGCGGGTTCACCCCTCCACTTT
16	NA	TRBV6-2/TRBV6-3	TRBJ1-1	NA	CASSYSKGGVSTEAFF	TGTGCCAGCAGTTACTCGAAAGGGGGGGTTTCCACTGAAGCTTTCTTT
13	NA	TRBV7-9	TRBJ1-2	NA	CASSFAEPYGYTF	TGTGCCAGCAGCTTTGCAGAACCCTATGGCTACACCTTC
15	NA	TRBV7-8	TRBJ1-3	NA	CASSHHEQALDTIYF	TGTGCCAGCAGCCACCACGAACAGGCGTTGGACACCATATATTTT
16	NA	TRBV5-4	TRBJ1-2	TRBD1	CASSSDRGQDGYGYTF	TGTGCCAGCAGCTCGGACAGGGGGCAAGATGGCTATGGCTACACCTTC
13	NA	TRBV2	TRBJ1-2	NA	CALREGGWYGYTF	TGTGCCCTTAGGGAGGGTGGTTGGTATGGCTACACCTTC
14	NA	TRBV7-2	TRBJ1-2	NA	CASTSQVANYGYTF	TGTGCCAGCACCTCTCAGGTAGCTAACTATGGCTACACCTTC
14	NA	TRBV5-4	TRBJ1-2	NA	CASSLAGGFYGYTF	TGTGCCAGCAGCTTGGCCGGGGGGTTCTATGGCTACACCTTC
15	NA	TRBV18	TRBJ2-1	TRBD2	CASSQLAGGYNEQFF	TGTGCCAGCTCACAACTAGCGGGAGGGTACAATGAGCAGTTCTTC
14	NA	TRBV7-9	TRBJ1-1	NA	CASSLGGHLTEAFF	TGTGCCAGCAGCTTAGGCGGACATCTCACTGAAGCTTTCTTT
14	once	TRBV27	TRBJ1-2	TRBD1	CASSYRTGGFGYTF	TGTGCCAGCAGTTACCGGACAGGGGGCTTCGGCTACACCTTC
13	medium-sized	TRBV19	TRBJ1-1	TRBD1	CASSDRGMSEAFF	TGTGCCAGTAGTGACAGGGGAATGAGCGAAGCTTTCTTT